The present entry profiles one TCR beta chain with its context. Its target is unknown. The data were taken from a study of OX40 agonist ivuxolimab in advanced cancers. Study-wide context: Allowance was made for prior anti-PD-1, anti-PD-L1 or anti-CTLA-4 therapy, and approximately 41% had some. Overall study findings and caveats: The antigen specificity of the peripheral T cells (those that were expanded) was not determined. The average count of expanded clones was higher among CD8+ T cells than among CD4+.

Produced via immunoSEQ multiplex PCR; TCRdb's table is partial and in-frame only. Counted here are 50,000 to 70,000 clones, over 80% occurring once; the ten biggest clones make up 3% to 4%. V shed 1 base and J 4 bases; nucleotides not matched to a gene: 6. Per germline, CDR1 KGHSH and CDR2 LQKENI. This CDR3 contains 18 residues. V is TRBV18 and J is TRBJ2-3; 15 positions match TRBD2. The TCR was taken from an adult with an advanced solid tumor such as melanoma, head and neck, liver or kidney cancer. The sample was CD4+ or CD8+ T cells sorted from blood, taken in a trial of the OX40 agonist ivuxolimab. CDR3 in amino acids: CASSPRTSGGASADTQYF. CDR3 DNA sequence: TGTGCCAGCTCACCACGGACTAGCGGGGGGGCGAGCGCAGATACGCAGTATTTT.